Sequencing of this T cell receptor beta chain was carried out in a study of identical twins. Findings of the study overall: High-abundance cord blood beta clonotypes had fewer insertions; memory repertoires showed none. Sequences that were out-of-frame, alpha and twin-shared displayed an excess of low generation probability. Out-of-frame TCR alpha sharing in monozygotic twins exceeded recombination model predictions.

This clonotype was seen only a few times. What it binds is not known. cDNA carried unique molecular identifiers, and a universal primer site was added by template switching. TCRdb used MiXCR to reprocess the 5' RACE reads, holding one entry per CDR3 protein. The table includes about 450,000 distinct CDR3 sequences, under 20% detected once. The origin of this receptor is a man in his fifties in good health. The specimen sequenced was naive T cells sorted from blood.

CDR3 in amino acids: CASSQDRDRARQPQHF. CDR3 nucleotides: TGCGCCAGCAGCCAGGACCGTGACAGGGCCCGTCAGCCCCAGCATTTT. This chain links TRBV4-3 with TRBJ1-5, with 7 bases aligning to TRBD1. V lost 3 bases to trimming and J lost 6 bases; unmatched junction nucleotides: 11. CDR1 and CDR2 from the germline V gene are LGHNA and YSLEER. The CDR3 is made up of 16 amino acids.